This T cell receptor (beta chain) was obtained from a study of CD8 T cells in ankylosing spondylitis. Study-wide findings and caveats: Reactive arthritis synovial fluid and blood were previously reported to contain some motif variants.

Comments on this clonotype: Its matching antigen is unknown.

Trimming pared 11 bases from V and 0 bases from J, leaving 10 bases between. This CDR3 comprises 12 residues. Germline assignment: CDR1 ENHRY and CDR2 SYGVKD. Each CDR3 protein is one row after TCRdb ran MiXCR on the 5' RACE reads. This table has 300,000 to 400,000 distinct CDR3 sequences, roughly 14% appearing once. Sequencing used blood, either unsorted or a sorted T cell fraction (not recorded which). The sequence came from a male donor with ankylosing spondylitis or in good health (not recorded which). The rearrangement joins TRBV10-3 to TRBJ1-1; no clear D gene. The CDR3 spells CASGYMNTEAFF. The CDR3 DNA reads TGTGCCTCGGGGTACATGAACACTGAAGCTTTCTTT.